This T cell receptor (beta chain) was profiled in a study of control samples from healthy donors and cancer patients. TCRdb keeps only in-frame clones here, not all; method: immunoSEQ multiplex PCR. The table has around 90,000 clones, around 86% seen once. Germline-derived CDR1 and CDR2 are SQVTM and ANQGSEA. The CDR3 is 13 residues long. The junction had 5 bases not matched to a gene; V was cut back by 4 bases and J by 8 bases. The source is a man under 40 in good health. Sequenced sample: blood. The chain links TRBV29-1 to TRBJ1-4; TRBD1 matches at 9 bases. The CDR3 sequence: CSVAQGAREKLFF. The CDR3 DNA follows: TGCAGCGTTGCACAGGGGGCGAGAGAAAAACTGTTTTTT.